The entry that follows covers one T cell receptor beta chain sequence. Its specificity is not known. The sample is drawn from a study of vaccination and CD4 T cells after COVID-19. CD4+ T cells that had been cultured provided DNA sequenced with the Oncomine TCR Beta short-read assay. TCRdb itself ran the PCR reads through MiXCR, one entry per CDR3 protein. The sample includes around 20,000 distinct CDR3 sequences, almost 50% of them seen just once. Trimming took 3 bases from V and 8 from J, leaving 8 bases between them. Looked up from germline, CDR1 is DFQATT and CDR2 is SNEGSKA (reference sequence). This CDR3 region has 11 residues. The treatment was: roughly 10-day PBMC culture with coronavirus spike peptide pools or control peptides (ViraFEST assay).

Sequencing input: CD4+ T cells from blood, cultured in vitro. The chain links TRBV20-1 to TRBJ2-1, with D hard to call. This clonotype originated in a human donor who had recovered from COVID-19. The CDR3 nucleotides read TGCAGTGCTAGGGCCTTAGATGAGCAGTTCTTC. Protein: CSARALDEQFF.